What follows are 4 T cell receptor beta chains derived from one specimen sequenced in a study of T cells after yellow fever vaccination. From the 5' RACE reads, TCRdb called clonotypes with MiXCR, one entry per CDR3 protein. Of about 350,000 distinct CDR3 sequences in the sample, about 8.3% are singletons; the top ten hold 15% to 20%. The material was PBMCs, obtained about 41 days after the first yellow fever vaccination. The receptor source for this set is a man in his late teens or twenties who received the YFV17D yellow fever vaccine.

This clonotype has just a few counts. The gene calls are TRBV4-3 and TRBJ1-4, with D perhaps matching TRBD1 (6 bases). The germline CDR1 and CDR2 sequences are LGHNA and YSLEER. This CDR3 has 16 residues. Trimming took 0 bases from V and 7 from J, leaving 15 bases between them. In DNA form, the CDR3 reads TGCGCCAGCAGCCAAGATCGAAACAGGGTCATTGAAAAACTGTTTTTT. Its protein is CASSQDRNRVIEKLFF.

This CDR3 reads CASSLPGKVMVDEQYF. The CDR3 bases are TGTGCCAGCAGTTTACCGGGAAAAGTGATGGTAGACGAGCAGTACTTC. The gene calls are TRBV6-5 and TRBJ2-7; D might be TRBD2 (5 bases). With 4 bases removed from V and 5 bases from J, the gap between germline ends came to 21 bases. Per the germline V gene, CDR1 is MNHEY and CDR2 is SVGAGI. The CDR3 runs 16 residues.

This clonotype has a handful of counts. The chain uses TRBV7-8 and TRBJ1-1, with TRBD1 as a possible D gene (5 bases). Germline loops: CDR1 SGHVS, CDR2 FQNEAQ. Trimming removed 1 base from V and 4 bases from J, with 13 bases in between. The CDR3 covers 15 residues. The CDR3 loop is CASSLVYSGGTEAFF. The CDR3 DNA reads as TGTGCCAGCAGCTTAGTCTACTCGGGGGGCACTGAAGCTTTCTTT.

This chain joins TRBV25-1 and TRBJ2-3; D is unresolved. CDR1 and CDR2 from the germline V gene are MGHDK and SYGVNS. Between the trimmed V and J ends, which lost 5 bases and 6 bases, there was a span of 12 bases. The CDR3 covers 13 residues. As DNA, the CDR3 is TGTGCCAGCAGTCCCAGCTCTGGGGATACGCAGTATTTT. Amino acids: CASSPSSGDTQYF.